This entry lists 9 T cell receptor beta chains sequenced from one sample in a study of graft-versus-host responses after intestinal transplantation. TCRdb keeps only in-frame clones here, not all; method: immunoSEQ multiplex PCR. The sample shows about 39,000 clones, about 95% of them seen only once. Their target antigens are unknown. The specimen comprised unstimulated CD8+ T cells sorted from spleen or lymph node cells, sampled before transplant. These receptors all stem from a human donor who was the organ donor for an intestinal transplant.

The rearrangement links TRBV30 to TRBJ2-7, with 10 bases lining up with TRBD1. Germline V gene data show CDR1 as GTSNPN and CDR2 as SVGIG (reference sequence). Trimming removed 5 bases from V and 7 bases from J; junction bases left unmatched: 14. The CDR3 length is 15 residues. This chain's CDR3 is CAWEKPGQGMEEQYF. CDR3 coding DNA: TGTGCCTGGGAGAAACCGGGACAGGGGATGGAAGAGCAGTACTTC.

The genes are TRBV7-6 and TRBJ2-5; D assignment may be TRBD1 or TRBD2 (6 bases each). The CDR3 is made up of 16 amino acids. Germline V CDR1 and CDR2: SGHVS, FNYEAQ. Deletions cut 1 base from V and 4 bases from J, with 16 bases between. The CDR3 loop is CASSLDIIGGRETQYF. The CDR3 nucleotides read TGTGCCAGCAGCTTAGATATCATCGGGGGCCGAGAGACCCAGTACTTC. The full variable domain, with the rest looked up from reference TRBV7-6 and TRBJ2-5, is GAGVSQSPRYKVTKRGQDVALRCDPISGHVSLYWYRQALGQGPEFLTYFNYEAQQDKSGLPNDRFSAERPEGSISTLTIQRTEQRDSAMYRCASSLDIIGGRETQYFGPGTRLLVL.

V usage is TRBV4-3 and J usage is TRBJ2-1; D might be TRBD1 (5 bases). The germline V gene has CDR1 LGHNA and CDR2 YSLEER. The CDR3 extends over 15 amino acids. V dropped 1 base and J dropped 3 bases, with 10 bases sitting between them. The CDR3 nucleotides are TGCGCCAGCAGCCAAGGGGGCTCGCTCTACAATGAGCAGTTCTTC. Translated: CASSQGGSLYNEQFF.

The chain recombines TRBV7-8 with TRBJ2-7, with 8 nucleotides matching TRBD1. The germline V gene encodes CDR1 SGHVS and CDR2 FQNEAQ. Trimming took 5 bases from V and 1 from J; bases not matched to a gene: 4. The CDR3 runs to 14 residues. The CDR3 nucleotides read TGTGCCAGCAGCCCGAGGACAGGGTCCTACGAGCAGTACTTC. Residues: CASSPRTGSYEQYF. Using reference TRBV7-8 and TRBJ2-7 for the parts outside the CDR3, the full variable domain is GAGVSQSPRYKVAKRGQDVALRCDPISGHVSLFWYQQALGQGPEFLTYFQNEAQLDKSGLPSDRFFAERPEGSVSTLKIQRTQQEDSAVYLCASSPRTGSYEQYFGPGTRLTVT.

The V gene is TRBV7-9, the J gene TRBJ2-5; TRBD2 matches at 14 bases. CDR3 length: 17 residues. Germline CDR1 SEHNR, CDR2 FQNEAQ (reference sequence). V shed 4 bases and J 1 base; nucleotides not matched to a gene: 5. DNA for the CDR3: TGTGCCAGCAGCTCGGGACTAGCGGGGGTACTCCAAGAGACCCAGTACTTC. This sequence encodes CASSSGLAGVLQETQYF.

The chain couples TRBV5-6 to TRBJ1-5; 8 nucleotides line up with TRBD1. The ends lost 0 bases at V and 13 bases at J; junction bases unmatched: 3. Per the germline V gene, CDR1 is SGHDT and CDR2 is YYEEEE. The CDR3 contains 12 residues. DNA for the CDR3: TGTGCCAGCAGCTTGGGGACAGGGAATCAGCATTTT. Its protein product is CASSLGTGNQHF.

The rearrangement links TRBV6-5 to TRBJ1-2, with TRBD1 as a possible D gene (6 bases). V lost 5 bases, J lost 0 bases, and 10 bases lay in between. The germline V gene encodes CDR1 MNHEY and CDR2 SVGAGI. The CDR3 is 14 amino acids. In DNA form, the CDR3 reads TGTGCCAGCAGTGAGGACAGTGCTAACTATGGCTACACCTTC. It encodes CASSEDSANYGYTF.

The chain links TRBV11-2 to TRBJ2-5; TRBD2 is a possible D gene (7 bases). Trimming cost V 0 bases and J 0 bases, with 20 bases left between them. The CDR3 runs 19 residues. Germline values: CDR1 SGHAT, CDR2 FQNNGV. CDR3 residues: CASSLDRGGGRIYQETQYF. In DNA form, the CDR3 reads TGTGCCAGCAGCTTAGATCGGGGCGGGGGCCGCATTTACCAAGAGACCCAGTACTTC.

This chain links TRBV6-5 with TRBJ2-1, with no clear D. The CDR3 contains 12 residues. The germline CDR1 and CDR2 sequences are MNHEY and SVGAGI. Trimming cost V 7 bases and J 3 bases, with 7 bases left between them. As DNA, the CDR3 is TGTGCCAGCACAACTCACTACAATGAGCAGTTCTTC. Its translation: CASTTHYNEQFF.